This entry describes one T cell receptor beta chain. This specimen belongs to a study of blood T cell repertoires in COVID-19. Study-wide context: From the United States, Italy and Spain came samples of acute and convalescent COVID-19.

Original handling: Amplifying reference gene primers gave estimates of nucleated cell counts. Repertoires were generated with immunoSEQ multiplex PCR, while TCRdb's copy carries only in-frame clones and drops some. For V, J and clone size, that table is used; D and trimming come from the DNA. Of approximately 82,000 clones in the sample, around 92% were seen once. The germline V gene has CDR1 SGHAT and CDR2 FQNNGV. V was clipped by 2 bases and J by 4 bases; unmatched bases: 7. The CDR3 has 15 residues. Sequences were obtained from peripheral blood. The receptor's source is a woman aged 55-69 years with active COVID-19. The rearrangement joins TRBV11-2 to TRBJ1-2; 7 bases line up with TRBD1. The CDR3 DNA follows: TGTGCCAGCAGCTTATTCGCAGGGGGAGGCTATGGCTACACCTTC. This sequence encodes CASSLFAGGGYGYTF.